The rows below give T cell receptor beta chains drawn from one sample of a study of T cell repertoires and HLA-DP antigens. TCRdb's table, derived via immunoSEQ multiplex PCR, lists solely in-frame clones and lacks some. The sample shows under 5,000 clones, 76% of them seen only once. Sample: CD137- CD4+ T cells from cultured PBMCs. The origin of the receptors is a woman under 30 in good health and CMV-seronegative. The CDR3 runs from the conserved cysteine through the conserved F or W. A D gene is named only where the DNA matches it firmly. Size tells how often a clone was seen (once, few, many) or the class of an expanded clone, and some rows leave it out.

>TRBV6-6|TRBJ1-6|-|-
TGTGCCAGTTCCCCGGAGCTCTATAATTCACCCCTCCACTTT
CASSPELYNSPLHF
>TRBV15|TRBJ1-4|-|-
TGTGCCACCAGCAGAGATGAGGGGGAAAAACTGTTTTTT
CATSRDEGEKLFF
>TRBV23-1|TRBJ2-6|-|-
TGCGCCAGCAGTCGGGCAGGGGCTCCATCTGGGGCCAACGTCCTGACTTTC
CASSRAGAPSGANVLTF
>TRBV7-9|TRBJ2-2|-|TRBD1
TGTGCCAGCAGCGGCCACAGGGGTGCCGGGGAGCTGTTTTTT
CASSGHRGAGELFF
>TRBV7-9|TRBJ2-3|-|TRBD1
TGTGCCAGCAGCTTTCTCATCGGGACAGGGGCAGATACGCAGTATTTT
CASSFLIGTGADTQYF
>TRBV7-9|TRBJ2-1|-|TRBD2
TGTGCCAGCAGCCCAGGACTAGGCAGCTCCTACAATGAGCAGTTCTTC
CASSPGLGSSYNEQFF
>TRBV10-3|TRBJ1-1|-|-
TGTGCCATCAGTGAGCAGGGAATTGAAGCTTTCTTT
CAISEQGIEAFF
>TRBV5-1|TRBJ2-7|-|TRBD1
TGCGCCAGCAGCTTGGACAGGGGCGAGCAGTACTTC
CASSLDRGEQYF
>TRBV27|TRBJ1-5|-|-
TGTGCCAGCAGTTTGGGCCGGACGATTAGCAATCAGCCCCAGCATTTT
CASSLGRTISNQPQHF
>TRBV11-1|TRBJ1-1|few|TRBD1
TGTGCTTCGGGGACAGGGGTGAACACTGAAGCTTTCTTT
CASGTGVNTEAFF
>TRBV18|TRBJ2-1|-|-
TGTGCCAGCTCACCATCGGGACTCGAGCAGTTCTTC
CASSPSGLEQFF
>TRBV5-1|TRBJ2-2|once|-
TGCGCCAGCAGCTTCGGACTGAGGGGGAGCTATACCGGGGAGCTGTTTTTT
CASSFGLRGSYTGELFF
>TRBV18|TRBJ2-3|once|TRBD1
TGTGCCAGCTCACCCCCGGGACAGGGGATTCGAAGCACAGATACGCAGTATTTT
CASSPPGQGIRSTDTQYF
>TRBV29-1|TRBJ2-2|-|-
TGCAGCGTTGCAAGAAGGGGTGCCGGGGAGCTGTTTTTT
CSVARRGAGELFF
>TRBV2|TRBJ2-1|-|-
TGTGCCAGCCGCGCCCTTGGAGGCTACAATGAGCAGTTCTTC
CASRALGGYNEQFF
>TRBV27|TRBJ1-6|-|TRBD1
TGTGCCAGCAGGAAAAGTTGGGACAGGGGGTGGCATTCACCCCTCCACTTT
CASRKSWDRGWHSPLHF
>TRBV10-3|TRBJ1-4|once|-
TGTGCCATCAGTGATATCAGGGTTGGGAATGAAAAACTGTTTTTT
CAISDIRVGNEKLFF
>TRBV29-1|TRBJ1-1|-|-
TGCAGCGTTGAAAGCTCAGGAAACACTGAAGCTTTCTTT
CSVESSGNTEAFF
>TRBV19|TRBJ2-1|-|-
TGTGCCAGTAGTGGACATCCTGGCGGCAACTACAATGAGCAGTTCTTC
CASSGHPGGNYNEQFF
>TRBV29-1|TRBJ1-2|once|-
TGCAGCGTTGATAATCTCGGGACCGATTATAACTATGGCTACACCTTC
CSVDNLGTDYNYGYTF
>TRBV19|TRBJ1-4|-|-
TGTGCCAGTAGTATGAGGGAAGGTAGACGGGAAAAACTGTTTTTT
CASSMREGRREKLFF
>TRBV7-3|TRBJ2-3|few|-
TGTGCCAGCAGCCCCAGGGGACTAATCACAGATACGCAGTATTTT
CASSPRGLITDTQYF